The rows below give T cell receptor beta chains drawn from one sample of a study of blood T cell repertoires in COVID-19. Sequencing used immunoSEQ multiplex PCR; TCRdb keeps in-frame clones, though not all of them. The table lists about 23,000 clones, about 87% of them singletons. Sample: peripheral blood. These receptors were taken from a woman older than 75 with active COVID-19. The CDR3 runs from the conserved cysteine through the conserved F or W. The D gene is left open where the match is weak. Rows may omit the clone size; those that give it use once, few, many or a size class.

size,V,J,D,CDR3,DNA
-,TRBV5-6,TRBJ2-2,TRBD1,CASSPQGAATGELFF,TGTGCCAGCAGCCCACAGGGGGCGGCCACCGGGGAGCTGTTTTTT
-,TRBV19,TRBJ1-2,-,CASSIGTGFYGYTF,TGTGCCAGTAGTATAGGAACAGGGTTCTATGGCTACACCTTC
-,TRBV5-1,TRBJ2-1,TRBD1,CASSLGGTGGGNEQFF,TGCGCCAGCAGCTTGGGCGGGACAGGGGGCGGGAATGAGCAGTTCTTC
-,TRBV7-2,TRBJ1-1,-,CASSLGTSVGGTEAFF,TGTGCCAGCAGCTTGGGTACTTCGGTCGGAGGCACTGAAGCTTTCTTT
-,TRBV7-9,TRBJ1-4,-,CASSLLAGTNEKLFF,TGTGCCAGCAGCTTATTGGCAGGGACAAATGAAAAACTGTTTTTT
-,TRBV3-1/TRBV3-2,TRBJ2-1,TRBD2,CASSQERLAGPFNEQFF,TGTGCCAGCAGCCAAGAAAGGCTAGCGGGCCCATTCAATGAGCAGTTCTTC
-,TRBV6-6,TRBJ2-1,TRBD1,CASRPQGAGGFF,TGTGCCAGCAGGCCCCAGGGGGCCGGGGGCTTCTTC
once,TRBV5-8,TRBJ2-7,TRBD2,CASRRGLAGTYEQYF,TGTGCCAGCAGGCGGGGACTAGCGGGGACCTACGAGCAGTACTTC
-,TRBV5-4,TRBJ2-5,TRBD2,CASSSSRYAGGRETQYF,TGTGCCAGCAGCTCGTCCCGATACGCGGGGGGGCGGGAGACCCAGTACTTC
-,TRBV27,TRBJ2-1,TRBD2,CASRTGLAGPNEQFF,TGTGCCAGCAGAACGGGACTAGCGGGACCTAATGAGCAGTTCTTC
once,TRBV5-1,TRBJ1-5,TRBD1,CASSPHPSGQGAGSNQPQHF,TGCGCCAGCAGCCCCCACCCCTCGGGACAGGGGGCGGGTAGCAATCAGCCCCAGCATTTT
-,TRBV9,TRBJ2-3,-,CASSSLTSTDTQYF,TGTGCCAGCAGCAGCCTAACTAGCACAGATACGCAGTATTTT